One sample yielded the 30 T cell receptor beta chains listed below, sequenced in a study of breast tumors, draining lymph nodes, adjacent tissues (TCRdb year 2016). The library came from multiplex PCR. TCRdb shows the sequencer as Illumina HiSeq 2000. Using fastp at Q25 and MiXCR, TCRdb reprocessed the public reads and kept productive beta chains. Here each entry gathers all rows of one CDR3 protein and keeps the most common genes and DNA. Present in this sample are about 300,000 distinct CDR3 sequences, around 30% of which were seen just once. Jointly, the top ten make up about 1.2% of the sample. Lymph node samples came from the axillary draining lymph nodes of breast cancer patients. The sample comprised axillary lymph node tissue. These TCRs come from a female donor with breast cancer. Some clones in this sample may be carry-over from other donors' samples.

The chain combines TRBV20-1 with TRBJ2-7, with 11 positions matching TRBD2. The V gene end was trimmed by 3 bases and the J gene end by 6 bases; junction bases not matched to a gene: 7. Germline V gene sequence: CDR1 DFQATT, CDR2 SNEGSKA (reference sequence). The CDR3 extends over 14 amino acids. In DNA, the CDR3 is TGCAGTGCTAGCAAAACTAGCGGGAGCTCCGAGCAGTACTTC. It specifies CSASKTSGSSEQYF.

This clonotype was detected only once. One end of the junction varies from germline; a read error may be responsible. CDR3 bases: TGTGCCAGCAGTTTATTTCGGGACCCCTTCGAATTC. Translating gives CASSLFRDPFEF. The chain joins TRBV28 to TRBJ2-7; possibly TRBD1 or TRBD2 for D (5 bases each). This CDR3 region has 12 residues. Germline V gene data show CDR1 as MDHEN and CDR2 as SYDVKM.

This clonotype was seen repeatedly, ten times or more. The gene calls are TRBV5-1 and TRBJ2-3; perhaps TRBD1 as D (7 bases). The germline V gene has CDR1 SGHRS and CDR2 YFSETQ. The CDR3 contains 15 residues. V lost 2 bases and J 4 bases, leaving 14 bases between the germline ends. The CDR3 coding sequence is TGCGCCAGCAGCTTCACAGGGGCTAGCGCAGATACGCAGTATTTT. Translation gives CASSFTGASADTQYF.

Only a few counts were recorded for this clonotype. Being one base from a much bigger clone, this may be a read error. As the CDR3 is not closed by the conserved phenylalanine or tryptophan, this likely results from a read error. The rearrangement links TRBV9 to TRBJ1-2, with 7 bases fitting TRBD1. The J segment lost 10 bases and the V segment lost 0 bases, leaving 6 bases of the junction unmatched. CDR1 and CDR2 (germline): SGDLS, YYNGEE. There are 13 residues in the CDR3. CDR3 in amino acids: CASSVEGALVYTS. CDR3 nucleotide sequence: TGTGCCAGCAGCGTAGAGGGGGCTCTTGTCTACACCTCC.

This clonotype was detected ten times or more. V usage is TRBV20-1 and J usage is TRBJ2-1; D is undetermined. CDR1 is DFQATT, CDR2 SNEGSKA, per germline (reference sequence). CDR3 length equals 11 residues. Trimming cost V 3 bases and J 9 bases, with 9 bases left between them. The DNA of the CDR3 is TGCAGTGCTAGTCTCACGGGTGAGCAGTTCTTC. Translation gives CSASLTGEQFF.

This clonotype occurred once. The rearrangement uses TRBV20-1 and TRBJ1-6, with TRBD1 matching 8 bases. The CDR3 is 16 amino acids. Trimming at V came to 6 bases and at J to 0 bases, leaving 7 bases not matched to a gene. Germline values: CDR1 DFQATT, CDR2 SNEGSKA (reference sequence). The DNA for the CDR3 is TGCAGTGCACAGGGGGATGCTGGCTCCTATAATTCACCCCTCCACTTT. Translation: CSAQGDAGSYNSPLHF.

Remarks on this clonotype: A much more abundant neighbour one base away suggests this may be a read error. The chain's CDR3 is CAGSLQLLNEQFF. The CDR3 nucleotides read TGCGCCGGCAGCCTCCAATTACTGAATGAGCAGTTCTTC. The J gene is TRBJ2-1, the V gene TRBV4-1; D unresolved. Germline V CDR1 and CDR2: MGHRA, YSYEKL. The CDR3 spans 13 residues.

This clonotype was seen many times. CDR3 sequence: CASRGTGSRETQYF. The CDR3 nucleotides read TGCGCCAGCAGGGGGACAGGGTCGAGAGAGACCCAGTACTTC. The chain is built from TRBV10-2 and TRBJ2-5, with 9 bases lining up with TRBD1. V trimming: 6 bases; J trimming: 4 bases; junction bases outside the gene matches: 6. Germline CDR1 reads WSHSY; CDR2 reads SAAADI. The CDR3 has 14 residues.

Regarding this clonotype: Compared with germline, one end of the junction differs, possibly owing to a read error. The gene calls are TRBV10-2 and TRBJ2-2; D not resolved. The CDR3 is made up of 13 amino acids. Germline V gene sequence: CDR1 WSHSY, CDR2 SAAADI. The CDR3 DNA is TGTGCCAGCACCTTCTTCTGGATGGCGGAGCTGTTTTTT. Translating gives CASTFFWMAELFF.

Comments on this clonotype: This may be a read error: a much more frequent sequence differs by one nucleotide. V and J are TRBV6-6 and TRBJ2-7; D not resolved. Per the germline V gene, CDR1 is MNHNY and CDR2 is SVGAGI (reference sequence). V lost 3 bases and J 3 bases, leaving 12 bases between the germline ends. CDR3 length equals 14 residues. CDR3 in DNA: TGTGCCAGCAGTTATCTTTTGCGGAGCTACGAGCAGTACTTC. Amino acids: CASSYLLRSYEQYF.

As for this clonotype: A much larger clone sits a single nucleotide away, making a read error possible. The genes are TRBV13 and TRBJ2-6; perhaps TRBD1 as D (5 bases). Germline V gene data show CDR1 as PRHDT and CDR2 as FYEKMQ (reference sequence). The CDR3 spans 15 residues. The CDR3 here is CASSLGQAGANALTF. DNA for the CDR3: TGTGCCAGCAGCTTAGGACAGGCTGGGGCCAACGCCCTGACTTTC. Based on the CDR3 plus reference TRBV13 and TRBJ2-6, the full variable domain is AAGVIQSPRHLIKEKRETATLKCYPIPRHDTVYWYQQGPGQDPQFLISFYEKMQSDKGSIPDRFSAQQFSDYHSELNMSSLELGDSALYFCASSLGQAGANALTFGAGSRLTVL.

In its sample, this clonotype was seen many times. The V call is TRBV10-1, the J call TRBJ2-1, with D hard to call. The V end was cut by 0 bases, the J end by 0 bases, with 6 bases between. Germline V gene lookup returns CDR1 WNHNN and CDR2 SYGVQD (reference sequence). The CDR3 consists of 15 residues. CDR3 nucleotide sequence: TGCGCCAGCAGTGAGTCGACGGGCTCCTACAATGAGCAGTTCTTC. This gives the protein CASSESTGSYNEQFF.

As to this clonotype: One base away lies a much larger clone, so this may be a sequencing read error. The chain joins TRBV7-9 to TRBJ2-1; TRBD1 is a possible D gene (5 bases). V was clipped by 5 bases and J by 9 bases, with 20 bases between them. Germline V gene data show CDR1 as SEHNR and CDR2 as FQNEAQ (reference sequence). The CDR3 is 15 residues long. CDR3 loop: CASSPLWGKDSEQFF. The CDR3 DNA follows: TGTGCCAGCAGCCCCCTCTGGGGAAAAGACAGTGAGCAGTTCTTC.

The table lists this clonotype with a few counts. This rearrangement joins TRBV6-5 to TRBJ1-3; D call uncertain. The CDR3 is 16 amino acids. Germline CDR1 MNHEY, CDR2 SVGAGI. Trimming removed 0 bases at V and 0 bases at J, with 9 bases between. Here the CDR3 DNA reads TGTGCCAGCAGTTACTCCGAGGGAATCTCTGGAAACACCATATATTTT. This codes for CASSYSEGISGNTIYF.

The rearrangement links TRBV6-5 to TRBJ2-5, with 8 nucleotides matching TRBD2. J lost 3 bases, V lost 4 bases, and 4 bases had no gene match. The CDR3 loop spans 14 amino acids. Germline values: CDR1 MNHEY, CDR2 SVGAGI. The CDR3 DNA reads TGTGCCAGCAGTTTTAGCGGGGCTAAAGAGACCCAGTACTTC. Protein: CASSFSGAKETQYF.

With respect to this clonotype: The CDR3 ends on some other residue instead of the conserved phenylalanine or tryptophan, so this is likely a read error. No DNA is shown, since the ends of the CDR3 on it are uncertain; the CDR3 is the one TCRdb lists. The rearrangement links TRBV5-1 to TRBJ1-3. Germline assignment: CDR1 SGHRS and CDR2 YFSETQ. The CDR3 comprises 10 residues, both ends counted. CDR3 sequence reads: CASSLVVAGD.

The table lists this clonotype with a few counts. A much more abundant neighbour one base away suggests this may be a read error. The CDR3, as DNA: TGTGCCAGCAGTTTAGACAGGGGTTACTCTGGGGCCAACCTCCTGACTTTC. Its protein product is CASSLDRGYSGANLLTF. The V call is TRBV7-9, the J call TRBJ2-6; 8 bases align to TRBD1. Germline CDR1 is SEHNR and CDR2 is FQNEAQ (reference sequence). This CDR3 is 17 amino acids long.

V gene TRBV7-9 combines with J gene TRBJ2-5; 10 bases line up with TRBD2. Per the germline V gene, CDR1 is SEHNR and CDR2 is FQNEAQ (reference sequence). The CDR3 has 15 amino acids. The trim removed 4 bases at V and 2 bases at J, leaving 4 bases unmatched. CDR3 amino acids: CASSSSGSGQETQYF. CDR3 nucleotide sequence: TGTGCCAGCAGCTCTAGCGGGAGTGGGCAAGAGACCCAGTACTTC.

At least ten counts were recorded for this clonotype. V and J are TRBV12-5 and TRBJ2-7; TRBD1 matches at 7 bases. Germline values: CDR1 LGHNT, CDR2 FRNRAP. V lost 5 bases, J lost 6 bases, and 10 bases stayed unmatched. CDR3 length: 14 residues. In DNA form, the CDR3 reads TGTGCTAGTGGTCCCCGACAGGGAGTACTCGAGCAGTACTTC. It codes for CASGPRQGVLEQYF.

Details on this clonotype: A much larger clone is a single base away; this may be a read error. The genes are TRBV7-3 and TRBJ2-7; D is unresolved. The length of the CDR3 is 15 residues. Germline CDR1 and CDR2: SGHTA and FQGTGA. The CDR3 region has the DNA TGTGCCAGCAGCTTACGGCCTAGTGAAAGAGACGAGCAGCACTTC. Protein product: CASSLRPSERDEQHF. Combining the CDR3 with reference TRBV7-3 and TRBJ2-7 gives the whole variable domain GAGVSQTPSNKVTEKGKYVELRCDPISGHTALYWYRQSLGQGPEFLIYFQGTGAADDSGLPNDRFFAVRPEGSVSTLKIQRTERGDSAVYLCASSLRPSERDEQHFGPGTRLTVT.

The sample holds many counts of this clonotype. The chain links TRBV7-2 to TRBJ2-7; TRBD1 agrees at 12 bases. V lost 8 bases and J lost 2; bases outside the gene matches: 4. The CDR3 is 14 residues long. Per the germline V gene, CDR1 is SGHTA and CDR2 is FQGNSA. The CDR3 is CASDGTGGTYEQYF. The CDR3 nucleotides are TGTGCCAGCGACGGGACAGGGGGCACCTACGAGCAGTACTTC.

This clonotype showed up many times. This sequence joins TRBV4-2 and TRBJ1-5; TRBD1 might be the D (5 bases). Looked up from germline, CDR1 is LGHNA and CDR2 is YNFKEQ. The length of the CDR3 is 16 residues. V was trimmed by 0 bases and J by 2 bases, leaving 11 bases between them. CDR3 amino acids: CASSQDWRGRNQPQHF. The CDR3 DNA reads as TGTGCCAGCAGCCAAGACTGGAGGGGCCGCAATCAGCCCCAGCATTTT.

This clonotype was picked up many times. The CDR3 sequence is CSARPASSGNTIYF. Written as DNA, the CDR3 is TGCAGTGCTAGACCAGCTAGCTCTGGAAACACCATATATTTT. This chain connects TRBV20-1 to TRBJ1-3; D unclear. Germline CDR1 DFQATT, CDR2 SNEGSKA (reference sequence). The CDR3 loop spans 14 amino acids. V lost 2 bases and J 0 bases, leaving 8 bases between the germline ends.

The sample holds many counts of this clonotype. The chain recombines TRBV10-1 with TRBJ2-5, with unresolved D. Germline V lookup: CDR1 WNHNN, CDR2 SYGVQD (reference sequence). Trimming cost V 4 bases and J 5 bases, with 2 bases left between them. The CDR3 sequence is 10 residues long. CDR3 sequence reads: CASSAETQYF. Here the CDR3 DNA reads TGCGCCAGCAGTGCCGAGACCCAGTACTTC.

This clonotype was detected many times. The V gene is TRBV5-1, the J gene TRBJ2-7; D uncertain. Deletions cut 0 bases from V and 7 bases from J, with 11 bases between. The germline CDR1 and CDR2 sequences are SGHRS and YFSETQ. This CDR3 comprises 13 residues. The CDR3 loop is CASSLDLAEEQYF. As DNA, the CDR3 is TGCGCCAGCAGCTTGGACTTGGCTGAGGAGCAGTACTTC.

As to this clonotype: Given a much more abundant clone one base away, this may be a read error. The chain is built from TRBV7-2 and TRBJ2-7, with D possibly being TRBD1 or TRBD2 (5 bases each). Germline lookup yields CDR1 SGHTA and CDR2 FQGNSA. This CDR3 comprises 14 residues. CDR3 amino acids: CAGSPHGGSYEQYF. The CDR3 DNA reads TGTGCCGGCAGCCCTCATGGGGGCTCCTACGAGCAGTACTTC.

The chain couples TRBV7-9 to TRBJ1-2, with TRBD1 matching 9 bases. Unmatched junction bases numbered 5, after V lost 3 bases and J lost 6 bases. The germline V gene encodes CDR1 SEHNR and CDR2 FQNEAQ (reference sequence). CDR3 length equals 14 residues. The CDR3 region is CASSFAGTGNGYTF. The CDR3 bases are TGTGCCAGCAGCTTCGCCGGGACAGGGAATGGCTACACCTTC.

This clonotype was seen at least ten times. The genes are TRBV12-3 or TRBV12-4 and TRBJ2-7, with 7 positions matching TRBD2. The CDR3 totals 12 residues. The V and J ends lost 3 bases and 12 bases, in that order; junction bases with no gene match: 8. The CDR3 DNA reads TGTGCCAGCAGTTTTACGCAGCGGGATATGTACTTC. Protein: CASSFTQRDMYF.

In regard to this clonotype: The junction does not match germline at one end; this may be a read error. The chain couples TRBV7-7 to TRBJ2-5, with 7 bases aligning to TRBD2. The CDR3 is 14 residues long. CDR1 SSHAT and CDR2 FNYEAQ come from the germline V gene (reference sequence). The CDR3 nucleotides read TGTGCTAGCAGCTTGTTGGGGGGGATAGAGACCCAGTACTTC. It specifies CASSLLGGIETQYF.

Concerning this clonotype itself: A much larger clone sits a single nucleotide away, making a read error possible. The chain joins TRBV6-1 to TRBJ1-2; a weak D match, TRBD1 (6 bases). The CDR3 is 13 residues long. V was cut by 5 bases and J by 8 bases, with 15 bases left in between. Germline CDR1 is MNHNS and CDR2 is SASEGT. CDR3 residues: CASSHHRDSGYTF. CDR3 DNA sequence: TGTGCCAGCAGTCACCACAGGGACTCGGGCTACACCTTC.